This T cell receptor (beta chain) was captured in a study of T-cell memory formation after mild COVID-19. MiXCR, run by TCRdb on the 5' RACE reads, gives a single entry per CDR3 protein. The data show approximately 60,000 distinct CDR3 sequences, more than 8% seen once. CDR1 is SQVTM and CDR2 is ANQGSEA in the germline V gene. This CDR3 is built from 11 residues. Study-wide results and limits: Whereas later expanders leaned CD4+, clones contracting day 15 to 85 showed a balanced CD4/CD8 makeup. For contracting clones, CD4+ ones sat mainly in CM and EM, CD8+ in EMRA.

There are many counts of this clonotype. The target antigen is unknown. The germline gene is not matched at one end of the junction; a read error may be the cause. The TCR comes from a man between 18 and 35 years old who had mild COVID-19 (a few samples of this study predate the infection). Cell type and time point are not known. Material for sequencing was PBMCs or a T cell subset sorted from them (not recorded which). This chain joins TRBV29-1 and TRBJ1-1, with a weak D call TRBD1 (5 bases). The CDR3 loop is CTGLRNTEAFF. The CDR3 DNA is TGTACAGGTCTGAGGAACACTGAAGCTTTCTTT.